This section outlines one T cell receptor (beta chain) sequence together with its context. The target antigen is unknown. This sample is part of a study of T cell responses to AZD1222 COVID-19 vaccine. Clones were read by immunoSEQ multiplex PCR, and TCRdb kept only the in-frame ones, dropping some. This sample yields 200,000 or so clones, of which over 80% are seen a single time; approximately 2.5% belongs to the top ten. CDR1 and CDR2 (germline): LNHDA, SQIVND (reference sequence). V lost 6 bases and J lost 8; bases outside the gene matches: 10. CDR3 length: 13 residues. Study-level results: Once two AZD1222 doses were given, Spike-specific TCR breadth and depth went up. With dominance at 160-218 and 743-854, vaccine-associated CD4 TCRs spanned spike. Only after the peak T cell response were repertoires sampled.

The genes are TRBV19 and TRBJ2-7; 7 bases are shared with TRBD1. The source is an adult in good health. Sequencing was performed on peripheral blood, taken on day 0 of MenACWY control vaccination. CDR3 sequence reads: CASRLDREAKQYF. The CDR3 nucleotides are TGTGCCAGTAGGCTTGACAGGGAAGCTAAGCAGTACTTC.